The next 14 T cell receptor beta chains were all read from a single sample in a study of T cell changes during pregnancy in multiple sclerosis. The method was immunoSEQ multiplex PCR; TCRdb's version includes in-frame clones alone and lacks a portion of them. The sample has about 42,000 clones; around 93% are singletons. The source material was CD4+ T cells from peripheral blood mononuclear cells, sampled before pregnancy. Receptor source: a female donor with multiple sclerosis, enrolled in a pregnancy study.

The chain links TRBV4-3 to TRBJ1-5; D is undetermined. From germline, CDR1 is LGHNA and CDR2 YSLEER. Trimming shortened V by 0 bases and J by 0 bases, and 6 bases separated the two germline ends. The CDR3 runs to 15 residues. CDR3 nucleotide sequence: TGCGCCAGCAGCCAAGACCTTTATAGCAATCAGCCCCAGCATTTT. This codes for CASSQDLYSNQPQHF.

The chain links TRBV18 to TRBJ2-1; TRBD1 is a possible D gene (8 bases). CDR3 length: 16 amino acids. Germline V CDR1 and CDR2: KGHSH, LQKENI. Trimming cost V 3 bases and J 5 bases, with 17 bases left between them. The CDR3 DNA reads as TGTGCCAGCTCACCCGCAGGGGGCCGGGGGGACAATGAGCAGTTCTTC. Protein sequence: CASSPAGGRGDNEQFF.

The genes are TRBV7-3 and TRBJ1-6; the match to TRBD1 covers 12 bases. CDR3 size: 15 residues. V was pared by 5 bases and J by 9 bases, with 5 bases of the junction left unmatched. Germline values: CDR1 SGHTA, CDR2 FQGTGA. The chain's CDR3 is CASSEQGQGASPLHF. The CDR3 nucleotides are TGTGCCAGCAGCGAACAGGGACAGGGGGCTTCACCCCTCCACTTT.

The chain combines TRBV2 with TRBJ1-1, with D perhaps matching TRBD1 (5 bases). CDR1 SNHLY and CDR2 FYNNEI come from the germline V gene. Trimming shortened V by 1 base and J by 2 bases, and 8 bases separated the two germline ends. There are 14 residues in the CDR3. The DNA for the CDR3 is TGTGCCAGCAGTGAAGTGCAGGGTAACACTGAAGCTTTCTTT. This translates into CASSEVQGNTEAFF.

CDR3 sequence: CASTDPGSYEQYF. In DNA form, the CDR3 reads TGTGCCAGCACTGACCCCGGCTCCTACGAGCAGTACTTC. This rearrangement joins TRBV2 to TRBJ2-7; D is uncertain. The V and J ends lost 7 bases and 0 bases respectively, with 10 bases between them. Germline V gives CDR1 SNHLY, CDR2 FYNNEI. The CDR3 sequence is 13 residues long.

The CDR3 is CASSEGQTLSYEQYF. DNA of the CDR3: TGTGCCAGCAGTGAAGGCCAGACACTCTCCTACGAGCAGTACTTC. This chain joins TRBV6-1 and TRBJ2-7; D call uncertain. V was trimmed by 1 base and J by 0 bases, leaving 10 bases between them. The CDR3 is 15 residues long. CDR1 and CDR2 (germline): MNHNS, SASEGT.

With regard to this clone: A read error may account for a junction end that differs from germline. V and J are TRBV6-5 and TRBJ1-1; possibly TRBD1 for D (5 bases). This CDR3 region has 14 residues. The germline CDR1 and CDR2 sequences are MNHEY and SVGAGI. The CDR3 is CASRIGVLNAEAFF. The DNA of the CDR3 is TGTGCCAGCAGGATAGGGGTTCTGAACGCTGAAGCTTTCTTT.

This clone was seen a single time. The rearrangement uses TRBV5-6 and TRBJ2-2; 9 bases align to TRBD2. V shed 4 bases and J 1 base; nucleotides not matched to a gene: 5. The CDR3 runs to 16 residues. The germline gives CDR1 SGHDT, CDR2 YYEEEE. Written as DNA, the CDR3 is TGTGCCAGCAGCGGCAGCGGGGGGCGGAACACCGGGGAGCTGTTTTTT. Residues: CASSGSGGRNTGELFF.

V is TRBV6-1 and J is TRBJ2-2, with TRBD2 matching over 7 bases. V gave up 9 bases and J gave up 4 bases; unmatched junction bases: 5. CDR3 length: 13 amino acids. Germline loops: CDR1 MNHNS, CDR2 SASEGT. CDR3 bases: TGTGCCAGTAGGACTAGTGCCACCGGGGAGCTGTTTTTT. Its translation: CASRTSATGELFF.

This clone came up once. The rearrangement joins TRBV7-9 to TRBJ2-1; 8 positions agree with TRBD1. V lost 1 base and J lost 4; bases outside the gene matches: 6. CDR3 length: 16 amino acids. The V gene's germline CDR1 is SEHNR and CDR2 FQNEAQ (reference sequence). The CDR3 sequence is CASSLDGQGLYNEQFF. In nucleotides, the CDR3 is TGTGCCAGCAGCTTAGACGGACAGGGATTATACAATGAGCAGTTCTTC.

V gene TRBV18 combines with J gene TRBJ2-7, with D possibly matching TRBD2 (6 bases). The V gene lost 6 bases and the J gene lost 0 bases, with 12 bases spanning the gap. The V gene's germline CDR1 is KGHSH and CDR2 LQKENI. This CDR3 comprises 14 residues. The CDR3 is CASSLDGSSYEQYF. CDR3 bases: TGTGCCAGCTCTCTGGACGGGAGCTCCTACGAGCAGTACTTC.

This clone was observed a single time. The J gene is TRBJ2-1, the V gene TRBV2, with 10 bases identical to TRBD2. With 3 bases clipped from V and 6 bases from J, the junction kept 8 bases outside the gene matches. CDR3 length: 16 residues. Germline assignment: CDR1 SNHLY and CDR2 FYNNEI. The CDR3 reads CASSDKGLASANEQFF. The CDR3 nucleotides are TGTGCCAGCAGTGATAAGGGACTAGCGTCTGCCAATGAGCAGTTCTTC.

The chain couples TRBV5-6 to TRBJ2-5; TRBD1 matches 7 bases. CDR3 length: 14 residues. V trimming: 2 bases; J trimming: 5 bases; junction bases outside the gene matches: 6. Germline CDR1 reads SGHDT; CDR2 reads YYEEEE. The CDR3: CASSLGGQPETQYF. CDR3 DNA sequence: TGTGCCAGCAGCTTAGGGGGCCAGCCTGAGACCCAGTACTTC.

The chain couples TRBV10-3 to TRBJ1-2; D remains ambiguous. Looked up from germline, CDR1 is ENHRY and CDR2 is SYGVKD. V lost 4 bases, J lost 4 bases, and 13 bases lay in between. The CDR3 covers 14 residues. The chain's CDR3 is CAISGAGVSYGYTF. CDR3 in DNA: TGTGCCATCAGTGGGGCTGGTGTCAGCTATGGCTACACCTTC.